The sample holds a few counts of the clone carrying this TCR beta chain. The sample has other DNA sequences that encode this CDR3 too. This entry comes from a study of OX40 agonist ivuxolimab in advanced cancers. Study-level background: People in dose escalation had one of these cancers: hepatocellular carcinoma, melanoma, renal cell or head and neck cancer.

Cycle 7 day 1, cycle 4 day 1, and baseline were the timepoints at which blood was sampled. Trimming took off 5 bases at V and 7 bases at J, with 15 bases between the two ends. Germline loops: CDR1 SEHNR, CDR2 FQNEAQ (reference sequence). This CDR3 contains 14 residues. Assay: immunoSEQ multiplex PCR; the TCRdb copy retains only in-frame clones and omits some. The data contain more than 9,000 clones, roughly nine tenths of them singletons. This sample comprised CD4+ or CD8+ T cells sorted from blood, obtained in a trial of the OX40 agonist ivuxolimab. The receptor comes from an adult with an advanced solid tumor such as melanoma, head and neck, liver or kidney cancer. J is TRBJ2-1 and V is TRBV7-9; D gene unclear. CDR3 residues: CASSTVTGMNEQFF. CDR3 DNA: TGTGCCAGCAGCACTGTGACCGGTATGAATGAGCAGTTCTTC.